Following are 20 T cell receptor beta chains from one sample sequenced in a study of Ad26.COV2.S vaccination and SARS-CoV-2 variants. Treatment denoted: about 20 received Ad26.COV2.S at low or high dose, single or two shots; about 5 received placebo; per-sample allocation not given. Material that was analyzed had been drawn on day 63 after the first vaccine or placebo injection. Here immunoSEQ multiplex PCR was the method, and the copy in TCRdb shows in-frame clones only, minus some. The sample shows about 350,000 clones, about 89% of them seen only once. Sequences were derived from peripheral blood, sampled in a trial of Ad26.COV2.S vaccine versus placebo. All receptors come from a person between 18 and 60 years old who received the Ad26.COV2.S COVID-19 vaccine or a placebo.

The rearrangement links TRBV19 to TRBJ2-3; tentative D call: TRBD2 (5 bases). CDR1 and CDR2 from the germline V gene are LNHDA and SQIVND (reference sequence). V lost 3 bases to trimming and J lost 0 bases, with 10 bases between them. The CDR3 runs 15 residues. The CDR3 region is CASSMVRGSTDTQYF. The CDR3 DNA is TGTGCCAGTAGTATGGTCCGGGGTAGCACAGATACGCAGTATTTT.

The table lists this clone with a count of one. The chain links TRBV19 to TRBJ1-5; 7 positions agree with TRBD1. Trimming removed 7 bases from V and 0 bases from J; junction bases left unmatched: 9. Looked up from germline, CDR1 is LNHDA and CDR2 is SQIVND (reference sequence). The CDR3 sequence is 16 residues long. The CDR3 bases are TGTGCCAGTACAGCCTTAGGGGGCTTTAGCAATCAGCCCCAGCATTTT. It is translated as CASTALGGFSNQPQHF.

The chain couples TRBV29-1 to TRBJ1-2; 10 bases are a match to TRBD1. The CDR3 extends over 14 amino acids. Per germline, CDR1 SQVTM and CDR2 ANQGSEA. After removal of 7 bases from V and 4 bases from J, the junction contained 9 bases not matched to a gene. CDR3 in amino acids: CSALTGGDFYGYTF. As DNA, the CDR3 is TGCAGCGCCCTGACAGGGGGCGACTTCTATGGCTACACCTTC.

This clone was recorded only once. The rearrangement links TRBV14 to TRBJ1-1; TRBD1 is a possible D gene (5 bases). V gave up 6 bases and J gave up 3 bases, with 17 bases separating them. This CDR3 spans 15 amino acids. Germline CDR1 SGHDN, CDR2 FVKESK. CDR3 nucleotides: TGTGCCAGCAGTGCTCTCTGGGGGTTGGACACTGAAGCTTTCTTT. Encoded protein: CASSALWGLDTEAFF.

The rearrangement joins TRBV6-2 or TRBV6-3 to TRBJ2-7; 8 positions match TRBD1. The CDR3 is 14 residues long. Germline V gene lookup returns CDR1 MNHEY and CDR2 SVGEGT. V lost 1 base, J lost 7 bases, and 6 bases stayed unmatched. The CDR3 DNA reads as TGTGCCAGCAGTTACTGGCAGGGGGCGCGAGAGCAGTACTTC. Its protein is CASSYWQGAREQYF.

The chain combines TRBV19 with TRBJ1-5; D gene ambiguous. There are 16 residues in the CDR3. Trimming pared 3 bases from V and 0 bases from J, leaving 12 bases between. CDR1 LNHDA and CDR2 SQIVND come from the germline V gene (reference sequence). CDR3 bases: TGTGCCAGTAGTATTTCGGTTGGGAATAGCAATCAGCCCCAGCATTTT. Its translation: CASSISVGNSNQPQHF.

This sequence joins TRBV2 and TRBJ2-2; D is uncertain. V was trimmed by 3 bases and J by 7 bases, leaving 12 bases between them. The CDR3 covers 14 residues. The germline gives CDR1 SNHLY, CDR2 FYNNEI. CDR3 DNA sequence: TGTGCCAGCAGTGACCAACGGGTGGTCGGGGAGCTGTTTTTT. The encoded protein is CASSDQRVVGELFF.

The chain employs TRBV7-2 and TRBJ2-3, with a weak D call TRBD1 (6 bases). V was pared by 8 bases and J by 0 bases, with 12 bases between. Per germline, CDR1 SGHTA and CDR2 FQGNSA. The length of the CDR3 is 14 residues. The CDR3 DNA follows: TGTGCCAGCGGGGGCGGGTACAGCACAGATACGCAGTATTTT. Its protein is CASGGGYSTDTQYF.

The V call is TRBV18, the J call TRBJ2-7, with 7 bases aligning to TRBD1. CDR1 is KGHSH and CDR2 is LQKENI in the germline V gene. This CDR3 comprises 15 residues. J was trimmed by 0 bases and V by 1 base; bases with no gene match: 3. CDR3 nucleotide sequence: TGTGCCAGCTCACCACGCCAGGGGGACTCCTACGAGCAGTACTTC. Translation: CASSPRQGDSYEQYF.

V is TRBV24-1 and J is TRBJ1-5, with no clear D. The germline V and J ends were trimmed by 1 base and 10 bases, with 10 bases remaining between them. Germline-derived CDR1 and CDR2 are KGHDR and SFDVKD. This CDR3 contains 13 residues. CDR3 nucleotide sequence: TGTGCCACCAGTGATTTCCAGGACGCCCCCCAGCATTTT. It encodes CATSDFQDAPQHF.

The rearrangement links TRBV5-1 to TRBJ2-5; the match to TRBD2 covers 9 bases. This CDR3 comprises 15 residues. The germline V gene has CDR1 SGHRS and CDR2 YFSETQ. Trimming took 1 base from V and 3 from J; bases not matched to a gene: 4. The CDR3 sequence is CASSLLASGEETQYF. CDR3 nucleotides: TGCGCCAGCAGCTTGTTGGCTAGCGGGGAAGAGACCCAGTACTTC.

The chain has TRBV5-8 and TRBJ1-4; D is ambiguous. V lost 2 bases and J lost 0, with 8 bases in between. The germline CDR1 and CDR2 sequences are SGHTS and YDEGEE. The CDR3 runs to 15 residues. In DNA form, the CDR3 reads TGTGCCAGCAGCTTAGGACTTTCAACTAATGAAAAACTGTTTTTT. Translation: CASSLGLSTNEKLFF.

The chain couples TRBV5-4 to TRBJ1-2; D is unresolved. Germline assignment: CDR1 SGHNT and CDR2 YYREEE (reference sequence). Deletions cut 4 bases from V and 5 bases from J, with 15 bases between. The CDR3 extends over 14 amino acids. The CDR3 DNA sequence: TGTGCCAGCAGCCCCCCGGACGGAGGTTATGGCTACACCTTC. Amino acids: CASSPPDGGYGYTF.

This clone was seen a few times. DNA of the CDR3: TGTGCCAGCAGCTCCGACAGGGTCCGAGGTCAGCCCCAGCATTTT. This translates into CASSSDRVRGQPQHF. The chain is built from TRBV7-8 and TRBJ1-5, with 7 bases that match TRBD1. V shed 4 bases and J 6 bases; nucleotides not matched to a gene: 9. Germline-derived CDR1 and CDR2 are SGHVS and FQNEAQ. This CDR3 is 15 amino acids long.

The CDR3 region is CASSVQGEGEKLFF. As DNA, the CDR3 is TGTGCCAGCAGCGTGCAGGGAGAAGGAGAAAAACTGTTTTTT. The V call is TRBV9, the J call TRBJ1-4, with a possible D match to TRBD1 (5 bases). CDR1 and CDR2 (germline): SGDLS, YYNGEE. The CDR3 runs 14 residues. The V gene lost 2 bases and the J gene lost 8 bases, with 13 bases spanning the gap.

CDR3 sequence reads: CASSLAQGKGETQYF. The CDR3, as DNA: TGTGCCAGCAGCTTAGCGCAGGGGAAAGGGGAGACCCAGTACTTC. This chain connects TRBV7-8 to TRBJ2-5; perhaps TRBD1 as D (6 bases). The CDR3 has 15 amino acids. V lost 0 bases to trimming and J lost 5 bases, with 13 bases between them. The V gene's germline CDR1 is SGHVS and CDR2 FQNEAQ. Full variable domain (missing parts from reference TRBV7-8 and TRBJ2-5): GAGVSQSPRYKVAKRGQDVALRCDPISGHVSLFWYQQALGQGPEFLTYFQNEAQLDKSGLPSDRFFAERPEGSVSTLKIQRTQQEDSAVYLCASSLAQGKGETQYFGPGTRLLVL.

The rearrangement joins TRBV5-4 to TRBJ2-1; 9 bases map to TRBD1. V shed 4 bases, J shed 1 base, and the junction held 3 bases outside the gene matches. Germline loops: CDR1 SGHNT, CDR2 YYREEE (reference sequence). The CDR3 consists of 15 residues. CDR3 protein: CASSRDRESYNEQFF. For the CDR3, the DNA is TGTGCCAGCAGCCGGGACAGGGAATCCTACAATGAGCAGTTCTTC.

The chain has TRBV19 and TRBJ1-1, with no clear D. The CDR3 loop spans 13 amino acids. Trimming removed 4 bases at V and 5 bases at J, with 11 bases between. Germline V gene data show CDR1 as LNHDA and CDR2 as SQIVND (reference sequence). CDR3 sequence (DNA): TGTGCCAGTAGTAACGGTTGGGGAACTGAAGCTTTCTTT. Residues: CASSNGWGTEAFF.

This CDR3 reads CASSQASGRRNSPLHF. The CDR3 coding sequence is TGTGCCAGCAGCCAAGCATCAGGACGGAGAAATTCACCCCTCCACTTT. This chain connects TRBV3-1 (or the pseudogene TRBV3-2) to TRBJ1-6; unclear D gene. This CDR3 is 16 amino acids long. V was trimmed by 1 base and J by 7 bases, leaving 14 bases between them. Germline V gives CDR1 LGHDT, CDR2 YNNKEL (reference sequence).

The rearrangement joins TRBV15 to TRBJ2-7, with D possibly being TRBD1 (6 bases). V dropped 1 base and J dropped 0 bases, with 16 bases sitting between them. Per the germline V gene, CDR1 is LNHNV and CDR2 is YYDKDF (reference sequence). The length of the CDR3 is 17 residues. CDR3 region: CATSRGVITGYSYEQYF. The CDR3 DNA is TGTGCCACCAGCAGAGGGGTGATAACAGGGTACTCCTACGAGCAGTACTTC.